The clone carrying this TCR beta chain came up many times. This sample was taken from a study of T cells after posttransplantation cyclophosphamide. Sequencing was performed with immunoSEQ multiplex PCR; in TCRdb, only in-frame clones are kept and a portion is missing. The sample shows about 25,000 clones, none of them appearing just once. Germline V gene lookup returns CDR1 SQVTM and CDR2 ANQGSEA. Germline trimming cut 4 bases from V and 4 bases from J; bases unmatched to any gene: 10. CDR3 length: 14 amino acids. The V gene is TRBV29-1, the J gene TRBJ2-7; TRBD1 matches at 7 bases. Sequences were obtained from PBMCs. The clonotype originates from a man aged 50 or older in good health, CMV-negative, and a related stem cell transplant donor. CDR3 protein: CSVVPDRDRYEQYF. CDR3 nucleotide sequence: TGCAGCGTTGTCCCTGACAGGGATAGGTACGAGCAGTACTTC.